This TCR beta chain originates from a study of cytomegalovirus exposure and HLA in healthy donors (dated by TCRdb to 2015 to 2018). Context from the whole study: In an earlier analysis of some 550 of the donors, under 300 Gb of sequence data and 117 million unique TCR beta sequences from about 179 million T cells were reported. Every discovery cohort repertoire had been produced on one sequencing platform. Rather than drawing on any new phenotypic data, the later analysis identified candidate immune exposures from TCR beta sequences and the way those sequences occurred across donors. The genetic ancestry cluster associated with self-reported Caucasian donors included 81% of the roughly 400 genotyped donors. The study was designed to test whether signatures of past pathogen exposure could be identified by cataloging public T cell receptors. Alongside the repertoire data, information on donor age, sex, ethnicity and CMV serostatus was compiled. Along with the roughly 700-subject first cohort, a separate validation cohort of over 90 different subjects was used. The number of donors typed differed by locus, with about 629-630 for A, B, C, DRB1 and DQB1, roughly 520 for DQA1, nearly 610 for DPA1, and 400 to 490 for DPB1. An earlier analysis of several hundred of the donors used high-throughput TCR beta sequencing to judge whether each TCR beta V gene segment behaved as functional or pseudogenic. Roughly five DR-DQ haplotypes were handled as single units for association and clustering because linkage in the cohort was strong. Across approximately 400 genotyped donors of the cohort, an average of about 250,000 unique TCR beta nucleotide sequences per donor were sequenced, and 15% to 20% of those sequences were non-productive. High-throughput TCR immunosequencing, statistical association of individual TCRs with disease status, and machine learning were combined to predict cytomegalovirus infection status. In a later analysis, previously published TCR beta repertoires from several hundred donors were re-analyzed and high-resolution HLA genotyping was added so that TCR occurrence patterns could be studied. The study profiled the T cell repertoires of hundreds of subjects by immunosequencing and related them to cytomegalovirus serostatus. A later genetic analysis used genome-wide SNP genotypes for about 60% of the roughly 700 donors, treating that subset as a discovery cohort. Class I and class II HLA loci were covered by the typing at four-digit resolution. Around 300 gigabases of sequencing data and approximately 84 million unique TCR sequences were included in an early release covering over 600 HLA-typed donors.

Points the paper makes about the study in general: Cytomegalovirus status was reported to be diagnosed by the classifier with high specificity and sensitivity in both the original and validation cohorts. Some IMGT-functional V segments, including TRBV6-2 and TRBV6-3, could not be distinguished by the 87-base-pair reads and were therefore excluded. When HLA alleles, especially DR and DQ, strongly co-occurred, TCR associations were difficult to assign to individual alleles. Immune exposure information for the cohort was limited to CMV serostatus. In a later genetic analysis, a missense DCLRE1C variant was associated with V-gene and J-gene trimming of TCR beta chains, and the association was replicated in an independent cohort. According to a later analysis, TCR association rates differed among HLA loci, with DRB1 alleles showing the most associated TCRs and HLA-C alleles showing the fewest. In an earlier analysis of 450 to 750 of the donors, most TCR beta V segments appeared in productive rearrangements about 90% or about 30% of the time, broadly matching IMGT annotations. A further reported finding was that TCR beta sequences accurately predicted the HLA-A and HLA-B alleles for most subjects in the first cohort. In vitro tests confirmed that a few of the cytomegalovirus-associated TCR beta chains recognize cytomegalovirus antigens. A group of highly shared sequence variants was considered likely to be a technical artifact of the sequencing pipeline. In a later analysis, HLA-associated TCR beta chains were found to be more clonally expanded and to have lower generation probabilities than equally common non-associated chains. The authors suggested that the approach could potentially be generalized to other disease states and immunological phenotypes. A total of 150 to 200 TCR beta chains were listed by the study as associated with cytomegalovirus. Because HLA typing was unavailable for some donors at each locus, only the typed subset was used in association tests. A later genetic analysis reported fewer N-insertions in productive TCRs among donors in an Asian-associated ancestry cluster than the roughly 670-donor mean. While some public TCRs were present in many individuals, most TCR sequences turned up only very rarely across donors. This cohort had only TCR beta chains sequenced, and the lack of alpha or paired-chain data limited which features could be detected. A later analysis found that most CMV-associated TCR beta chains appeared HLA-restricted, with HLA associations seemingly driven largely by CMV exposure. Correlated functional status among segregating V segments might reflect linkage disequilibrium, but an unknown experimental factor could not be ruled out. Several of the top co-occurrence clusters appeared to be linked to parvovirus B19, influenza, CMV and Epstein-Barr virus, according to a later analysis. At a false discovery rate of 0.05, a later analysis linked some 17,000 TCR beta sequences to specific HLA alleles. Approximately 18 rarely observed V segments, including chromosome 9 orphons, were excluded from the earlier analysis of a few hundred of the donors because counts were too low. Presence/absence analyses assumed roughly uniform sequencing depth across donors, an assumption that may not hold.

For CDR1 and CDR2, the germline V gene lists SNHLY and FYNNEI. The CDR3 measures 14 amino acids from cysteine to phenylalanine. The DNA shown is the 42-base CDR3, in frame from base 1. Trimming at the junction amounts to 11 bases on V and 1 base on J, and the germline ends lie 15 bases apart. The cohort consisted of more than 650 healthy bone marrow donors. At the time of sampling, every cohort member was nominally healthy, though immune exposures that went unrecorded were likely present. The donor was CMV seronegative and belonged to the group of over 350 seronegative cohort members. A peripheral blood sample was collected from each donor, and TCR beta sequencing was performed on peripheral blood mononuclear cells. Genomic DNA extraction from the blood cell samples was performed with the Qiagen DNeasy Blood Extraction Kit. This clone was counted a few times. Its antigen is currently not known. The sample holds no much larger clone one base away, and base qualities are not on file.

Receptor libraries were prepared by the immunoSEQ multiplex PCR assay. For the multiplex PCR, a mixture combining 60 forward primers for TCR Vbeta segments and 13 reverse primers for TCR Jbeta segments was used. Amplification of the CDR3 region of rearranged TCR beta genes was performed with a multiplex PCR assay on genomic DNA. Amplified TCR beta libraries were sequenced as 87-base-pair reads on the Illumina HiSeq System. For the original study's pipeline: In a later analysis, 80 million or so unique TCR beta chains were counted across the 500 to 850 repertoires, and about 10 million of these chains were shared by at least two donors. Raw reads were error-corrected and collapsed into unique sequences with a nearest-neighbor algorithm that merged closely related sequences to remove PCR and sequencing errors. Alignment of CDR3 sequences to IMGT reference sequences was used to assign V, D and J gene segments. For a sequence to be retained, a match of at least six nucleotides was required to both a V gene segment and a J gene segment. A rearrangement counted as productive if the CDR3 had no stop codons and remained in frame with V and J, and every other rearrangement counted as non-productive. Following IMGT convention, CDR3 was defined as the stretch from the second conserved V-encoded cysteine to the conserved J-encoded phenylalanine. The earlier analysis of a few hundred of the donors excluded any sequence lacking an unambiguous match to a single V gene segment. In an earlier analysis of around 590 of the donors, a V segment was called functional when productive rearrangements were above 56.7%, and segregating when the standard deviation between donors exceeded 5%. To diagnose cytomegalovirus status from the catalog of TCR beta chain sequences, a statistical classification framework was built. V and J gene assignment, in a later analysis, came from comparing TCR nucleotide sequences with IMGT/GENE-DB human TR gene sequences. In a later analysis, CDR3 sequences and most-parsimonious VDJ recombination scenarios were assigned using the TCRdist pipeline. A later analysis defined each TCR beta chain by its CDR3 amino acid sequence plus V-gene family, and excluded reads lacking a unique V-gene family. To address suspected cross-contamination and a sequencing artifact, a later analysis removed approximately 600 highly shared, low-generation-probability nucleotide sequences. For each public chain, a later analysis derived a clonal expansion index from normalized ranks of inferred template counts within each repertoire. Generation probabilities in a later analysis came from a VDJ recombination model fitted to out-of-frame rearrangements, and those results were checked against IGoR. In a later analysis, TCR-TCR, TCR-HLA and TCR-CMV co-occurrence was scored with hypergeometric tests, and a repertoire-size bias correction was applied to TCR pairs. In a later analysis, false discovery rates were estimated by permuting HLA or CMV assignments 20 times. In a later analysis, co-occurring TCRs were grouped using DBSCAN, with TCRdist sequence similarity added in when clustering inside HLA-allele-positive subsets. Repertoires with fewer than 30,000 or more than 120,000 public chains were left out of co-occurrence clustering, as were a handful of repertoires with anomalous nucleotide sharing. The table was pulled from immuneACCESS by TCRdb, which kept in-frame rearrangements only. Such tables lose some clones; where checked, under half of the loss comes from unresolved V genes, and the rest has no known cause. The DNA was the basis for D and trimming; V, J and clone size are from that table. The sample data list over 100,000 clones, and about 61% of these were observed just once. The ten largest account for approximately 2.5% of the sample.

The sample comprised PBMCs. The chain is made from TRBV2 and TRBJ2-4; perhaps TRBD1 is the D gene, with 7 bases matching. This receptor was obtained from a middle-aged woman in good health and CMV-seronegative. The CDR3 reads CAGTEGAAKNIQYF. In nucleotides, the sequence is TGTGCCGGGACGGAGGGGGCGGCCAAAAACATTCAGTACTTC.